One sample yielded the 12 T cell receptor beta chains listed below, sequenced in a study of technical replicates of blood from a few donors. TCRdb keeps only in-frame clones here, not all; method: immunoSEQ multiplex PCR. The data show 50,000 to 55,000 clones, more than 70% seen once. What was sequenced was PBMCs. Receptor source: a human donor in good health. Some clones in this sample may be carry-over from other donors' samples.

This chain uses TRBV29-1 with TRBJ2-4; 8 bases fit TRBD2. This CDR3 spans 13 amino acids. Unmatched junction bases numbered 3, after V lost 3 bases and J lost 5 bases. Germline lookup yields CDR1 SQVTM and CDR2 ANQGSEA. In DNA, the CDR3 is TGCAGCGTTGACGGGGGGGGGCAAAACATTCAGTACTTC. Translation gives CSVDGGGQNIQYF.

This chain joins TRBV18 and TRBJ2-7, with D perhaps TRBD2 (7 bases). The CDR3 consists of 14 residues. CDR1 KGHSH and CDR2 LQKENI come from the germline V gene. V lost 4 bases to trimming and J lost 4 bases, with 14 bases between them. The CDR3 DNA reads TGTGCCAGCTCACAACAGGGAGGGTGGTACGAGCAGTACTTC. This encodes CASSQQGGWYEQYF.

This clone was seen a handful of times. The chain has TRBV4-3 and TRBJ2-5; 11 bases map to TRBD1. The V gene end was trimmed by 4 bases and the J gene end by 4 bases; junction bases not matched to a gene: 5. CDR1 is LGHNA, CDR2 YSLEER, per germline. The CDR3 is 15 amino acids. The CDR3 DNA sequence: TGCGCCAGCAGCCCAGGGACAGGGGGTGTAGAGACCCAGTACTTC. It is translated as CASSPGTGGVETQYF.

CDR3 sequence (DNA): TGTGCAAGTCGCTTTCCCTCCGACAGGGGGGCCTACGAGCAGTACTTC. Translating it yields CASRFPSDRGAYEQYF. The chain is built from TRBV12-2 and TRBJ2-7; the table names TRBD1, a call not compared with the DNA. TRBV12-2 is a listed pseudogene. CDR3 length equals 16 residues.

CDR3 region: CASTLEGGQFF. DNA for the CDR3: TGTGCCAGTACTCTCGAGGGAGGTCAGTTCTTC. The chain is built from TRBV19 and TRBJ2-1; D may be TRBD2 (6 bases). This CDR3 contains 11 residues. Germline CDR1 LNHDA, CDR2 SQIVND (reference sequence). V gave up 7 bases and J gave up 13 bases, with 14 bases separating them.

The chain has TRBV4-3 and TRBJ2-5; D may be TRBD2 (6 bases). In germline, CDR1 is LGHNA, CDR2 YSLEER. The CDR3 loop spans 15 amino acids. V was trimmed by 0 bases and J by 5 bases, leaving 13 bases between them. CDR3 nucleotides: TGCGCCAGCAGCCAAGACAGACTAGTAGATGAGACCCAGTACTTC. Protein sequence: CASSQDRLVDETQYF.

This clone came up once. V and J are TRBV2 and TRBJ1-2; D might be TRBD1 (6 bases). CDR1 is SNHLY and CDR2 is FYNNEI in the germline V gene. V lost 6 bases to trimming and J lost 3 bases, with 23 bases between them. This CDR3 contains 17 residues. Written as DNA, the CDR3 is TGTGCCAGCAGAGAGACAGGCTTTAGACCCCCACACTATGGCTACACCTTC. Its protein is CASRETGFRPPHYGYTF.

The CDR3 sequence: CSVLRPDTGELFF. CDR3 DNA sequence: TGCAGCGTTTTGCGCCCCGACACCGGGGAGCTGTTTTTT. The chain recombines TRBV29-1 with TRBJ2-2; no firm D call. The V gene's germline CDR1 is SQVTM and CDR2 ANQGSEA. Trimming left V 5 bases short and J 3 bases short, with 10 bases between. CDR3 length: 13 residues.

In DNA form, the CDR3 reads TGTGCTAGTGGTCTGCGGGTAGACAGGGGACTGAACACTGAAGCTTTCTTT. Translated, it gives CASGLRVDRGLNTEAFF. This chain connects TRBV12-5 to TRBJ1-1; 8 bases match TRBD1. The CDR3 has 17 amino acids. Looked up from germline, CDR1 is LGHNT and CDR2 is FRNRAP. The ends lost 5 bases at V and 0 bases at J; junction bases unmatched: 11.

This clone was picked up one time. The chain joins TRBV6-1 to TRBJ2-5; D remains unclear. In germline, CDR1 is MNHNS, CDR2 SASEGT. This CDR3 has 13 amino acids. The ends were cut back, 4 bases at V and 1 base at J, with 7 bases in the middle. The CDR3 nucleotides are TGTGCCAGCAGTGGGCGGCCCCAAGAGACCCAGTACTTC. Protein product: CASSGRPQETQYF.

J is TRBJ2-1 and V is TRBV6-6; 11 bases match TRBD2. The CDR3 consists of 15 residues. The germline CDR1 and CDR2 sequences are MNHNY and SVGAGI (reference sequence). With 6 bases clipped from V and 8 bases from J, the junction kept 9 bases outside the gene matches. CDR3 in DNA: TGTGCCAGCAGCACCGGGACTAGCGGACGGGATGAGCAGTTCTTC. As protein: CASSTGTSGRDEQFF.

The CDR3 sequence is CASSLAVGSFYGYTF. CDR3 in DNA: TGCGCCAGCAGCTTGGCCGTGGGGAGTTTTTATGGCTACACCTTC. The rearrangement links TRBV5-1 to TRBJ1-2, with no clear D. This CDR3 has 15 residues. Germline CDR1 reads SGHRS; CDR2 reads YFSETQ. The V and J ends lost 0 bases and 5 bases respectively, with 14 bases between them.